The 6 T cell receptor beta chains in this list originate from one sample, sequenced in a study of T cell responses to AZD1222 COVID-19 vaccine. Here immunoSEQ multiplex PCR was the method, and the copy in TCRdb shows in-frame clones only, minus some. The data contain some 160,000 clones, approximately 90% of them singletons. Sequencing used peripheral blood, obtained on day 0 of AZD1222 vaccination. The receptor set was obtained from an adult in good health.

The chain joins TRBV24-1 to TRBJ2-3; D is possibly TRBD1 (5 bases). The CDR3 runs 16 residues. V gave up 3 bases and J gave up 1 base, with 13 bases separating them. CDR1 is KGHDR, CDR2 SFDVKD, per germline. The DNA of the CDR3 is TGTGCCACCAGTGATGGGCCCAAACAGGGCACAGATACGCAGTATTTT. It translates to CATSDGPKQGTDTQYF.

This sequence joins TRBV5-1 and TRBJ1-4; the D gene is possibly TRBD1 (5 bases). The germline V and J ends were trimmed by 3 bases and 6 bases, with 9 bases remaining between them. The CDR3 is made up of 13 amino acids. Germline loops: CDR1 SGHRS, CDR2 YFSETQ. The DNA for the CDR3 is TGCGCCAGCAGCTCAGGGACGGATGAAAAACTGTTTTTT. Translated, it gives CASSSGTDEKLFF.

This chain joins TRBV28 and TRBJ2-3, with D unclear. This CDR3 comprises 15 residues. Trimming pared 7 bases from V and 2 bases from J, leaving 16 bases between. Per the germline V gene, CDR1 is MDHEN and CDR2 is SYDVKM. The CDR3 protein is CASNPADRNTDTQYF. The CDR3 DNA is TGTGCCAGCAATCCGGCAGACCGAAACACAGATACGCAGTATTTT.

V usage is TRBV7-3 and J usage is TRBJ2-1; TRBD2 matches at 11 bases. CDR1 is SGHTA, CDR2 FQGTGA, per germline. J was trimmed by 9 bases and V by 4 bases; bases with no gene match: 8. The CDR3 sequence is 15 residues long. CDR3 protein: CASSSQLAGVGEQFF. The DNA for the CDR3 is TGTGCCAGCAGCTCCCAACTAGCGGGAGTGGGTGAGCAGTTCTTC.

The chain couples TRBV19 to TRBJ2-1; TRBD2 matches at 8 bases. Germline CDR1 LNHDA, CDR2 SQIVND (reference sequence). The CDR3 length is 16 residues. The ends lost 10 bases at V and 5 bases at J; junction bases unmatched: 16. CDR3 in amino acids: CATSVVAGYGDNEQFF. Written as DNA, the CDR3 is TGTGCCACCTCTGTGGTAGCGGGATATGGGGACAATGAGCAGTTCTTC. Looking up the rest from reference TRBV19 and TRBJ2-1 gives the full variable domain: DGGITQSPKYLFRKEGQNVTLSCEQNLNHDAMYWYRQDPGQGLRLIYYSQIVNDFQKGDIAEGYSVSREKKESFPLTVTSAQKNPTAFYLCATSVVAGYGDNEQFFGPGTRLTVL.

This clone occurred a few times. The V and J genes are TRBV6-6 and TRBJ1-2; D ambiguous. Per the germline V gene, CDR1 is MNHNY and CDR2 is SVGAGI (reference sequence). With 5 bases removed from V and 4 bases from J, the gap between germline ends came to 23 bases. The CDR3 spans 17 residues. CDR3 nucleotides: TGTGCCAGCAGTCCCACCCTCACCAGGCAGACTGGCTATGGCTACACCTTC. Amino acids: CASSPTLTRQTGYGYTF.